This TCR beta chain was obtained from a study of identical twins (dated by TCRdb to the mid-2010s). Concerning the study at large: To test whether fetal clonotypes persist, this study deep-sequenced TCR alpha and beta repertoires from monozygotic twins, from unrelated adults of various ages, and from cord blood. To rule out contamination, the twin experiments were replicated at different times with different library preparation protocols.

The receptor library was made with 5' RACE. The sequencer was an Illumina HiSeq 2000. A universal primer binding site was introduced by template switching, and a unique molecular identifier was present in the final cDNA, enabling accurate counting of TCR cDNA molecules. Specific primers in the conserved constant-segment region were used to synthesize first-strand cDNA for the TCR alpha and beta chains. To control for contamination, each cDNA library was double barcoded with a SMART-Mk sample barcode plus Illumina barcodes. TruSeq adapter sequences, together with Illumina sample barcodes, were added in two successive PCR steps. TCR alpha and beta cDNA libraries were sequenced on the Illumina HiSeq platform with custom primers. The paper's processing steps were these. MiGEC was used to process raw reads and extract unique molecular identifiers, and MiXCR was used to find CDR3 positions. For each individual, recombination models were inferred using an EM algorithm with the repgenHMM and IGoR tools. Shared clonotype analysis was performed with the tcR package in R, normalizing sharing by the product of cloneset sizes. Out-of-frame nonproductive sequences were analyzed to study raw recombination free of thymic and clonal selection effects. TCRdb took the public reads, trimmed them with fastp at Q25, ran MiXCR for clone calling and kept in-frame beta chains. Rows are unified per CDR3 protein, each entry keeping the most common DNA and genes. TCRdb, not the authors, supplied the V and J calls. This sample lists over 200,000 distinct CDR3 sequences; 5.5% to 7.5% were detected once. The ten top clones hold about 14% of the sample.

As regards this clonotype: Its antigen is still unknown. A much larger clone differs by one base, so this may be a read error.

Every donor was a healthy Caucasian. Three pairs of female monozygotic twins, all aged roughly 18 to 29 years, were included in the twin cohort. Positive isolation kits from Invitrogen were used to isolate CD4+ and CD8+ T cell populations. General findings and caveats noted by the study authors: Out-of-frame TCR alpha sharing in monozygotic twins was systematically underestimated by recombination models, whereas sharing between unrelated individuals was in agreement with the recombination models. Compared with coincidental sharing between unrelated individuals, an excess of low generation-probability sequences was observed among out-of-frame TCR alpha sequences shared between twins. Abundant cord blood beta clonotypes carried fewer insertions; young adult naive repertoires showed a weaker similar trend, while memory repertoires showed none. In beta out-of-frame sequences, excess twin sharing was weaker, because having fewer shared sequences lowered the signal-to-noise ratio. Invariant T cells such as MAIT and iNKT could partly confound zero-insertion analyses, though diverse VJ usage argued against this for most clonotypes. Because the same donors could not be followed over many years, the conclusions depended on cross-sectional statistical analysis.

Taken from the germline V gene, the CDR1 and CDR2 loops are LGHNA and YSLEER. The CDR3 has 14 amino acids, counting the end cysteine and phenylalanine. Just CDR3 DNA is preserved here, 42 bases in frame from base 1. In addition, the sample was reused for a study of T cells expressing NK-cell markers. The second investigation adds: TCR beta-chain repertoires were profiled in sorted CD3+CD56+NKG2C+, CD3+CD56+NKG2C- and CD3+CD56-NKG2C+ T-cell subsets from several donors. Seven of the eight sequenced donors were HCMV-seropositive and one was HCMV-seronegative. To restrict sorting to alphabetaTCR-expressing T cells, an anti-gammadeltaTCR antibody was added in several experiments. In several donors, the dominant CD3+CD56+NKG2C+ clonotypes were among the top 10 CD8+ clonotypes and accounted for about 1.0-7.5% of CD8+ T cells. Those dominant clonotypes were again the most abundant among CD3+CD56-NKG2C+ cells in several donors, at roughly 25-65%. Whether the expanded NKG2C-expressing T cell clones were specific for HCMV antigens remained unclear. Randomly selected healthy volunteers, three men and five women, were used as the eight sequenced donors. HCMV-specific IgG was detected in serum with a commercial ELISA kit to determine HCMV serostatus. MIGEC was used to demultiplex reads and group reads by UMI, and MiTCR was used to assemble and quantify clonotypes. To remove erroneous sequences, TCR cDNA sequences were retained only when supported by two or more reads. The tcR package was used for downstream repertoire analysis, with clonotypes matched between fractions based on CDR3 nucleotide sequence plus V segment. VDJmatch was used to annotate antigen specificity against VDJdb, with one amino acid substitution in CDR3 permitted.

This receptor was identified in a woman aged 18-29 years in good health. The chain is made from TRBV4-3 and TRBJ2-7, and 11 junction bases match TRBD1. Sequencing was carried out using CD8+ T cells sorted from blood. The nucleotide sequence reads TGCGCCAGCAGCCTAGGACAGGGGGCAGGCGAGCAGCACTTC. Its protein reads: CASSLGQGAGEQHF.